This is a list of T cell receptor beta chains from one sample in a study of blood T cell repertoires in COVID-19. Measured with immunoSEQ multiplex PCR; TCRdb has only the in-frame clones, and not every one. The repertoire consists of fewer than 150,000 clones, with roughly 84% occurring once and the leading ten covering around 13%. Sequencing was carried out using peripheral blood. Receptor source: a woman in her twenties or thirties who had recovered from COVID-19. The CDR3 runs from the conserved cysteine through the conserved F or W. D genes are given only for firm matches. Where a row states a size, it is once, few, many or the class of an expanded clone; other rows omit it.

D gene	clone size	V gene	J gene	CDR3 DNA	CDR3 protein
.	.	TRBV5-8	TRBJ1-1	TGTGCCAGCAGTTTGACAGGTGAAGCTTTCTTT	CASSLTGEAFF
TRBD1	.	TRBV11-2	TRBJ1-4	TGTGCCAGCAGCTTGCGACAGGGAGATTATGAAAAACTGTTTTTT	CASSLRQGDYEKLFF
.	once	TRBV6-5	TRBJ1-5	TGTGCCAGCAGTCGGAGACCGGATCAGCCCCAGCATTTT	CASSRRPDQPQHF
.	medium-sized	TRBV10-2	TRBJ2-7	TGCGCCAGCAGTGAGTTCGACAGACACTACGAGCAGTACTTC	CASSEFDRHYEQYF
.	.	TRBV7-2	TRBJ2-1	TGTGCCAGCAGCCCCACGCGGAACAATGAGCAGTTCTTC	CASSPTRNNEQFF
.	.	TRBV9	TRBJ1-6	TGTGCCAGCAGCCCCCGGACAGCTAATTCACCCCTCCACTTT	CASSPRTANSPLHF
TRBD1	once	TRBV10-3	TRBJ2-2	TGTGCCATCAGTGAGACCGGGACAGGATGGAACACCGGGGAGCTGTTTTTT	CAISETGTGWNTGELFF
TRBD2	.	TRBV9	TRBJ2-1	TGTGCCAGCAGCGTCGGACTAGCGTCCTACAATGAGCAGTTCTTC	CASSVGLASYNEQFF
TRBD1	.	TRBV5-5	TRBJ2-7	TGTGCCAGCAGCTTAGGACAGGGGATATCCTACGAGCAGTACTTC	CASSLGQGISYEQYF
.	.	TRBV4-1	TRBJ2-1	TGCGCCAGCAGCCAAGATCACTCTTCCGTCCACAATGAGCAGTTCTTC	CASSQDHSSVHNEQFF
TRBD2	.	TRBV18	TRBJ2-1	TGTGCCAGCTCACCGCCCGCGGGGGGCGCCTACAATGAGCAGTTCTTC	CASSPPAGGAYNEQFF
.	.	TRBV6-5	TRBJ2-7	TGTGCCAGCAGAACAGCCCACGAGCAGTACTTC	CASRTAHEQYF
.	.	TRBV12-5	TRBJ2-5	TGTGCTAGTGGTCAGGGGGGTGACAGTCGTCAAGAGACCCAGTACTTC	CASGQGGDSRQETQYF
.	.	TRBV4-2	TRBJ2-6	TGTGCCAGCAGCCAAGAGCTCGGGGGGCTCTTCTCTGGGGCCAACGTCCTGACTTTC	CASSQELGGLFSGANVLTF
.	.	TRBV5-6	TRBJ2-7	TGTGCCAGCAGCTCGGGTGGATATACCTACGAGCAGTACTTC	CASSSGGYTYEQYF
.	.	TRBV7-9	TRBJ2-2	TGTGCCAGCAGCTTATTTCAGGACACCGGGGAGCTGTTTTTT	CASSLFQDTGELFF
TRBD1	few	TRBV6-5	TRBJ1-1	TGTGCCATCCGGGACAGCGGCACTGAAGCTTTCTTT	CAIRDSGTEAFF
TRBD1	.	TRBV6-5	TRBJ1-5	TGTGCCAGCAGTTACCGGGACAGGGGCACGAATCAGCCCCAGCATTTT	CASSYRDRGTNQPQHF
TRBD1	.	TRBV2	TRBJ1-1	TGTGCCAGCGTTCCGATTCGCGGGACAGAGACTGAAGCTTTCTTT	CASVPIRGTETEAFF
TRBD2	.	TRBV7-7	TRBJ2-5	TGTGCTAGCAGTCCTTTCAGCGGGGGGAGGGAGACCCAGTACTTC	CASSPFSGGRETQYF
TRBD1	.	TRBV24-1	TRBJ1-4	TGTGCCACCAGTTATGGAGGGGGCACGTCGTTTGAAAAACTGTTTTTT	CATSYGGGTSFEKLFF
.	.	TRBV5-6	TRBJ2-5	TGTGCCAGCAGCTTCTGGGGCCGTCGGCCCCAAGAGACCCAGTACTTC	CASSFWGRRPQETQYF
TRBD2	few	TRBV5-4	TRBJ2-1	TGTGCCAGCAGCCTCCCTGCCGGGACTAGCGGCAAGAGCTCCTACAATGAGCAGTTCTTC	CASSLPAGTSGKSSYNEQFF
TRBD2	.	TRBV29-1	TRBJ2-3	TGCAGCGCGAGACTAGCGGGCACAGATACGCAGTATTTT	CSARLAGTDTQYF
.	.	TRBV11-3	TRBJ1-1	TGTGCCAGCAGCTTAAAAGGGAGTGAAGCTTTCTTT	CASSLKGSEAFF
.	.	TRBV5-1	TRBJ2-7	TGCGCCAGCCGGCAGGGGAGCTCCTACGAGCAGTACTTC	CASRQGSSYEQYF
.	.	TRBV5-1	TRBJ1-4	TGCGCCAGCAGTCGGGACACTGCAACTAATGAAAAACTGTTTTTT	CASSRDTATNEKLFF
.	.	TRBV5-1	TRBJ2-3	TGCGCCAGCAGCTTGGGGCGGAGTTCTAGCACAGATACGCAGTATTTT	CASSLGRSSSTDTQYF
TRBD1	.	TRBV3-1/TRBV3-2	TRBJ2-5	TGTGCCAGCAGCCAAGGGAGGACAGGGGAAATGGAGACCCAGTACTTC	CASSQGRTGEMETQYF
.	few	TRBV6-6	TRBJ2-7	TGTGCCAGCAGCGGCGGAGGGACCGGACGGGAGCAGTACTTC	CASSGGGTGREQYF
TRBD2	once	TRBV7-9	TRBJ2-7	TGTGCCAGCAGCCCGACTAGCGGGAACCCCTACGAGCAGTACTTC	CASSPTSGNPYEQYF
.	few	TRBV11-3	TRBJ2-1	TGTGCCAGCAGCCTAACCGGGGCCTACAATGAGCAGTTCTTC	CASSLTGAYNEQFF
TRBD1	.	TRBV5-1	TRBJ1-4	TGCGCCAGCAGTTCCGGGACAGGGGCCGGATATAATGAAAAACTGTTTTTT	CASSSGTGAGYNEKLFF
TRBD2	.	TRBV9	TRBJ2-3	TGTGCCAGCAGCGTAGGTGGGTCGGGGGGAAGAAGCACAGATACGCAGTATTTT	CASSVGGSGGRSTDTQYF
.	few	TRBV7-9	TRBJ1-1	TGTGCCAGCAGCCCCTCCAACACTGAAGCTTTCTTT	CASSPSNTEAFF
TRBD2	.	TRBV11-1	TRBJ2-5	TGTGCCAGCAGCTTAGAGAGCGGGGGGATCTGGGAGACCCAGTACTTC	CASSLESGGIWETQYF
.	.	TRBV7-3	TRBJ1-1	TGTGCCAGCAGCCCCCTGACTACTGAAGCTTTCTTT	CASSPLTTEAFF
.	once	TRBV2	TRBJ2-1	TGTGCCACCCTGGAGGGCTCGGCCAGGGATGAGCAGTTCTTC	CATLEGSARDEQFF
.	once	TRBV29-1	TRBJ1-1	TGCAGCGTTACTCTGAACACTGAAGCTTTCTTT	CSVTLNTEAFF
TRBD2	.	TRBV18	TRBJ2-7	TGTGCCAGCTCACCACCGCGGGGGGGCCAACTCTACGAGCAGTACTTC	CASSPPRGGQLYEQYF
TRBD1	.	TRBV24-1	TRBJ2-7	TGTGCCACCAGTGATGAGACAGGGAACGAGCAGTACTTC	CATSDETGNEQYF
TRBD2	.	TRBV19	TRBJ2-1	TGTGCCAGTAGTTCGACTAGCGGGAGCTTCGATGAGCAGTTCTTC	CASSSTSGSFDEQFF
.	.	TRBV11-2	TRBJ1-1	TGTGCCAGCAGCTTATTACAGGGGAACACTGAAGCTTTCTTT	CASSLLQGNTEAFF
.	.	TRBV5-1	TRBJ1-4	TGCGCCAGCAGCGCCGGGAGGAATGAAAAACTGTTTTTT	CASSAGRNEKLFF
.	.	TRBV6-1	TRBJ1-2	TGTGCCAGCAGTATTAATAGCGATGGCTACACCTTC	CASSINSDGYTF
.	.	TRBV7-2	TRBJ1-5	TGTGCCAGCAGCTACAGGGGCAATCAGCCCCAGCATTTT	CASSYRGNQPQHF